This record looks at one TCR beta chain sequence and its context. Measured with immunoSEQ multiplex PCR; TCRdb has only the in-frame clones, and not every one. The sample contains about 50,000 clones, 75% to 90% of which appear only once. With 6 bases clipped from V and 0 bases from J, the junction kept 6 bases outside the gene matches. The CDR3 length is 16 residues. Germline V gene sequence: CDR1 WSHSY, CDR2 SAAADI. Time point here: late/post reinfection, 12 to 24 weeks after detection. The sorted cells went straight to TCR sequencing with no prior in vitro expansion. This specimen belongs to a study of memory CD8 T cells in hepatitis C reinfection. In the study overall: Samples late or after reinfection came 12 to 24 weeks post-detection.

This receptor was taken from a young man with hepatitis C virus infection. The sample comprised naive CD8+ T cells sorted from blood. This sequence joins TRBV10-2 and TRBJ2-2; TRBD2 matches at 8 bases. In DNA form, the CDR3 reads TGCGCCAGCAGCTTGACTAGCGCAACGAACACCGGGGAGCTGTTTTTT. Amino acids: CASSLTSATNTGELFF.